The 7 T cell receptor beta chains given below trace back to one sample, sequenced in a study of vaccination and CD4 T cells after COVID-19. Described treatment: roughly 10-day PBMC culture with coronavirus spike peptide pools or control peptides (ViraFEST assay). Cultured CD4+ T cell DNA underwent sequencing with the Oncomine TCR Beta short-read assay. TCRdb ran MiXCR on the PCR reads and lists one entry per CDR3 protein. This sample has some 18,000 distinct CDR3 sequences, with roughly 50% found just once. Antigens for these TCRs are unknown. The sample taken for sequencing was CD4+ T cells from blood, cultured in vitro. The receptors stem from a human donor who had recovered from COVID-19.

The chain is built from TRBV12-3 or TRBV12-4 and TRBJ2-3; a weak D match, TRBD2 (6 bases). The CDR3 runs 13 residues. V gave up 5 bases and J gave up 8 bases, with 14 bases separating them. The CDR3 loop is CASSPPRGATQYF. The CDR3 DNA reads TGTGCCAGCAGTCCCCCGCGGGGAGCTACGCAGTATTTT.

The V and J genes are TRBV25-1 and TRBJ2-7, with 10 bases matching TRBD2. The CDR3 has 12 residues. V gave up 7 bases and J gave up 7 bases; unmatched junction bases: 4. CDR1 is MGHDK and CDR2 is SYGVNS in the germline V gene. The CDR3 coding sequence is TGTGCCAGCAAGACACTAGCGGGAGAGCAGTACTTC. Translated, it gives CASKTLAGEQYF.

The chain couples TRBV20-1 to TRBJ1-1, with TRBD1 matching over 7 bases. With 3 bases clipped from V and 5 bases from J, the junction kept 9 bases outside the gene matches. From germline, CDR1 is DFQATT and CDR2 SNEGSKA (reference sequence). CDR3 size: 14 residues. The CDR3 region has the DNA TGCAGTGCTAGGGGCGCGAGGGGGCAAACTGAAGCTTTCTTT. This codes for CSARGARGQTEAFF.

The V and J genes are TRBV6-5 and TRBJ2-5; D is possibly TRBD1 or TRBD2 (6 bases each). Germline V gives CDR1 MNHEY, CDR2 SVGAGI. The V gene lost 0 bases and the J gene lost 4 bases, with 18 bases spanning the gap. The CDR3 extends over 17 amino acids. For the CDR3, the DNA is TGTGCCAGCAGTTACTCGAACCCTTGGGGGGCGGGAGAGACCCAGTACTTC. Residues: CASSYSNPWGAGETQYF.

CDR3 in amino acids: CASSLVGRGEQYF. The CDR3 bases are TGTGCCAGCAGCTTAGTGGGGAGAGGCGAGCAGTACTTC. This chain connects TRBV7-8 to TRBJ2-7; a weak D match, TRBD2 (5 bases). The CDR3 sequence is 13 residues long. Germline CDR1 and CDR2: SGHVS and FQNEAQ. V was clipped by 1 base and J by 6 bases, with 10 bases between them.

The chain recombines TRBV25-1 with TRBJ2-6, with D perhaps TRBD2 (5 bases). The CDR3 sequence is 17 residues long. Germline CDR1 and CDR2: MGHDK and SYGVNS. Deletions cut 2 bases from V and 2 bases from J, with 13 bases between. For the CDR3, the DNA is TGTGCCAGCAGTGAAAGTTTCGTGGGAGCTGGGGCCAACGTCCTGACTTTC. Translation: CASSESFVGAGANVLTF. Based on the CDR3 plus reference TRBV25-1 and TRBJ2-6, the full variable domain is EADIYQTPRYLVIGTGKKITLECSQTMGHDKMYWYQQDPGMELHLIHYSYGVNSTEKGDLSSESTVSRIRTEHFPLTLESARPSHTSQYLCASSESFVGAGANVLTFGAGSRLTVL.

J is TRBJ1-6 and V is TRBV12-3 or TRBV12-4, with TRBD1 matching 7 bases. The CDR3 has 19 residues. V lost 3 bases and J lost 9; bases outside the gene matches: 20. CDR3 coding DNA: TGTGCCAGCAGTTTTCGTACAGGGGTGCAATTCGGTAACCTTTCACCCCTCCACTTT. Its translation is CASSFRTGVQFGNLSPLHF.